The following is a T cell receptor beta chain sequence with its context. Only in-frame clones appear in the TCRdb table, and some are missing; sequencing was by immunoSEQ multiplex PCR. The data hold about 44,000 clones, with over 85% observed a single time. CDR3 length: 16 amino acids. Germline assignment: CDR1 SGHRS and CDR2 YFSETQ. The V end lost 3 bases, the J end lost 0 bases, and 14 bases lay between the germline ends. This entry comes from a study of T cell changes during pregnancy in multiple sclerosis. This sequence was found in a female donor with multiple sclerosis, enrolled in a pregnancy study. The V and J genes are TRBV5-1 and TRBJ2-3; D might be TRBD1 (5 bases). The sample consisted of CD4+ T cells from peripheral blood mononuclear cells, taken in the first trimester of pregnancy. CDR3 sequence reads: CASSWGRAASTDTQYF. The CDR3 bases are TGCGCCAGCAGCTGGGGCAGGGCCGCTAGCACAGATACGCAGTATTTT.